One and the same sample provided the 27 T cell receptor beta chains below, sequenced in a study of T-cell reconstitution after alpha-beta-depleted transplantation in children. Molecular barcoding with unique molecular identifiers was used for the TCRbeta library. Each CDR3 protein is one row after TCRdb ran MiXCR on the PCR reads. Of hundreds of thousands of distinct CDR3 sequences in the sample, roughly 14% were seen once. This material consisted of PBMCs, taken before TCRalphabeta/CD19-depleted stem cell transplant. The receptors originated from a girl aged 2-9 years with congenital amegakaryocytic thrombocytopenia, due to receive a stem cell transplant.

This clonotype was observed a handful of times. The chain is built from TRBV12-3 or TRBV12-4 and TRBJ2-1; D gene uncertain. This CDR3 has 12 residues. V was clipped by 5 bases and J by 5 bases, with 7 bases between them. The CDR3 reads CASSTEHNEQFF. Written as DNA, the CDR3 is TGTGCCAGCAGTACCGAGCACAATGAGCAGTTCTTC.

Comment on this clonotype: A far larger clone is off by one base, so a read error is likely. The genes are TRBV7-6 and TRBJ2-2, with D maybe TRBD1 (6 bases). Germline CDR1 is SGHVS and CDR2 is FNYEAQ. The CDR3 has 14 residues. The CDR3 DNA is TGTGCCAGCAGCCGTCAGGGGAACACCGGGGCGCTGTTTTTT. Translated, it gives CASSRQGNTGALFF.

This clonotype was observed a handful of times. This CDR3 is CATSVGTSGITDTQYF. CDR3 sequence (DNA): TGTGCCACCAGCGTCGGGACTAGCGGGATCACAGATACGCAGTATTTT. The rearrangement links TRBV15 to TRBJ2-3, with 13 bases aligning to TRBD2. This CDR3 is built from 16 residues. Per germline, CDR1 LNHNV and CDR2 YYDKDF (reference sequence). V gave up 5 bases and J gave up 2 bases; unmatched junction bases: 4.

The CDR3 reads CASSSAGPLFGNEQFF. DNA for the CDR3: TGTGCCAGCAGCTCCGCGGGACCCCTTTTCGGCAATGAGCAGTTCTTC. V usage is TRBV5-5 and J usage is TRBJ2-1; maybe TRBD2 (6 bases). With 3 bases removed from V and 6 bases from J, the gap between germline ends came to 19 bases. The CDR3 is 16 residues long. From germline, CDR1 is SGHKS and CDR2 YYEKEE (reference sequence).

The table lists this clonotype with many counts. The CDR3 DNA is TGCAGTGCTAGTCCGCCGGGAATAGAGACCCAGTACTTC. Translating it yields CSASPPGIETQYF. The chain uses TRBV20-1 and TRBJ2-5; D may be TRBD2 (5 bases). The CDR3 spans 13 residues. Trimming removed 3 bases at V and 4 bases at J, with 12 bases between. Germline lookup yields CDR1 DFQATT and CDR2 SNEGSKA (reference sequence).

This clonotype has a count of ten or more. The chain employs TRBV20-1 and TRBJ2-7; D remains unclear. V was trimmed by 5 bases and J by 3 bases, leaving 8 bases between them. Per germline, CDR1 DFQATT and CDR2 SNEGSKA (reference sequence). The CDR3 runs 11 residues. The DNA of the CDR3 is TGCAGTGCTGGGTCGGGCTACGAGCAGTACTTC. Protein product: CSAGSGYEQYF.

The chain carries TRBV19 and TRBJ2-1; tentatively, D is TRBD2 (6 bases). CDR1 and CDR2 from the germline V gene are LNHDA and SQIVND (reference sequence). This CDR3 comprises 12 residues. V was shortened by 10 bases and J by 2 bases, with 9 bases between the two germline ends. CDR3 nucleotide sequence: TGTGCCACGACTAGTCCCTACAATGAGCAGTTCTTC. Translated, it gives CATTSPYNEQFF.

This chain uses TRBV7-9 with TRBJ2-7; 9 bases match TRBD1. The CDR3 sequence is 14 residues long. Germline CDR1 is SEHNR and CDR2 is FQNEAQ (reference sequence). J gave up 1 base and V 7 bases, and 5 bases lay outside the gene matches. In nucleotides, the CDR3 is TGTGCCAGCACCCCGGGACAGGGTTCCTACGAGCAGTACTTC. This codes for CASTPGQGSYEQYF.

V gene TRBV20-1 combines with J gene TRBJ1-2; D is unclear. Germline CDR1 is DFQATT and CDR2 is SNEGSKA (reference sequence). Trimming pared 1 base from V and 8 bases from J, leaving 8 bases between. The CDR3 extends over 11 amino acids. The CDR3, as DNA: TGCAGTGCTAGAGTGGGTGTCGGCTACACCTTC. Residues: CSARVGVGYTF.

This clonotype was detected many times. V and J are TRBV24-1 and TRBJ2-3; D is possibly TRBD2 (6 bases). The V and J ends lost 5 bases and 6 bases respectively, with 8 bases between them. The germline V gene has CDR1 KGHDR and CDR2 SFDVKD. This CDR3 is 12 amino acids long. The CDR3 region is CATSGGGDTQYF. The CDR3 DNA reads as TGTGCCACCAGTGGTGGAGGGGATACGCAGTATTTT.

This clonotype was recorded many times. The V and J genes are TRBV10-3 and TRBJ2-1; 10 positions match TRBD2. The trim removed 6 bases at V and 8 bases at J, leaving 4 bases unmatched. CDR1 and CDR2 (germline): ENHRY, SYGVKD. The CDR3 sequence is 13 residues long. CDR3 protein: CAIRGLAIDEQFF. CDR3 bases: TGTGCCATCAGGGGACTAGCGATCGATGAGCAGTTCTTC.

This clonotype was recorded many times. V and J are TRBV29-1 and TRBJ1-1; possibly TRBD1 for D (5 bases). V was clipped by 4 bases and J by 6 bases, with 24 bases between them. The CDR3 contains 16 residues. The germline gives CDR1 SQVTM, CDR2 ANQGSEA. The CDR3 region is CSVVGSGLGGSPEAFF. In DNA form, the CDR3 reads TGCAGCGTTGTAGGCTCAGGACTCGGGGGGTCCCCTGAAGCTTTCTTT.

This clonotype was found many times. The gene calls are TRBV29-1 and TRBJ2-1; the D gene is possibly TRBD2 (5 bases). Germline V gives CDR1 SQVTM, CDR2 ANQGSEA. The CDR3 totals 15 residues. The ends were cut back, 0 bases at V and 8 bases at J, with 17 bases in the middle. The CDR3 DNA sequence: TGCAGCGTTGAAGATCTTCCGAGCGGATTCGATGAGCAGTTCTTC. It specifies CSVEDLPSGFDEQFF.

This chain joins TRBV12-3 or TRBV12-4 and TRBJ2-7, with D hard to call. This CDR3 is 15 amino acids long. Trimming took off 0 bases at V and 3 bases at J, with 12 bases between the two ends. CDR3 nucleotides: TGTGCCAGCAGTTTAGCTAGCAGGCAGCACTACGAGCAGTACTTC. Translation gives CASSLASRQHYEQYF.

This clonotype was counted at least ten times. The V and J genes are TRBV10-3 and TRBJ2-5, with 8 bases that match TRBD2. The germline gives CDR1 ENHRY, CDR2 SYGVKD. V was pared by 5 bases and J by 10 bases, with 18 bases of the junction left unmatched. CDR3 length equals 16 residues. The CDR3 protein is CAISSLGGGKRWDQYF. The CDR3 DNA is TGTGCCATCAGTAGCCTCGGCGGGGGGAAGCGGTGGGACCAGTACTTC.

The table lists this clonotype with many counts. The chain recombines TRBV11-1 with TRBJ2-1, with TRBD2 matching 10 bases. The CDR3 consists of 20 residues. Germline V gene data show CDR1 as SGHAT and CDR2 as FQDESV (reference sequence). V lost 3 bases and J lost 0; bases outside the gene matches: 14. CDR3 sequence reads: CASSLSSGSISESSYNEQFF. The CDR3 nucleotides are TGTGCCAGCAGCTTGTCTAGCGGGAGTATCTCGGAAAGCTCCTACAATGAGCAGTTCTTC. Looking up the rest from reference TRBV11-1 and TRBJ2-1 gives the full variable domain: EAEVAQSPRYKITEKSQAVAFWCDPISGHATLYWYRQILGQGPELLVQFQDESVVDDSQLPKDRFSAERLKGVDSTLKIQPAELGDSAMYLCASSLSSGSISESSYNEQFFGPGTRLTVL.

This clonotype came up many times. V is TRBV6-4 and J is TRBJ2-1, with D tentatively TRBD2 (6 bases). The CDR3 is 15 residues long. CDR1 and CDR2 from the germline V gene are MRHNA and SNTAGT. Trimming cost V 0 bases and J 5 bases, with 11 bases left between them. The CDR3 bases are TGTGCCAGCAGTGACTCGACAGCGGGCGACAATGAGCAGTTCTTC. Residues: CASSDSTAGDNEQFF.

This clonotype was observed at least ten times. The chain couples TRBV29-1 to TRBJ2-4; no clear D gene. The germline CDR1 and CDR2 sequences are SQVTM and ANQGSEA. There are 14 residues in the CDR3. V lost 5 bases to trimming and J lost 1 base, with 12 bases between them. In DNA form, the CDR3 reads TGCAGCGTTACCGCCCTAGGGGCCAAAAACATTCAGTACTTC. The encoded protein is CSVTALGAKNIQYF.

The chain couples TRBV20-1 to TRBJ2-3; 10 bases match TRBD2. The junction had 10 bases not matched to a gene; V was cut back by 6 bases and J by 4 bases. The CDR3 spans 15 residues. Germline-derived CDR1 and CDR2 are DFQATT and SNEGSKA (reference sequence). DNA of the CDR3: TGCAGTGCCCGACGGAGCGGGAGGGGTGCAGATACGCAGTATTTT. Its protein product is CSARRSGRGADTQYF.

V gene TRBV19 combines with J gene TRBJ2-7; the D is unclear. This CDR3 region has 13 residues. Germline-derived CDR1 and CDR2 are LNHDA and SQIVND (reference sequence). V shed 1 base and J shed 3 bases, with 7 bases lying between them. The CDR3: CASSIGENYEQYF. For the CDR3, the DNA is TGTGCCAGTAGTATAGGCGAGAACTACGAGCAGTACTTC.

Comment on this clonotype: The junction departs from the called germline gene at one end, perhaps through a read error. The V gene is TRBV5-6, the J gene TRBJ2-6; a weak D match, TRBD1 (5 bases). The CDR3 extends over 18 amino acids. Per germline, CDR1 SGHDT and CDR2 YYEEEE. For the CDR3, the DNA is TGTGCCAGCAGCTTTGTTTCGATCCTTAGCTCTGGGGCCAGCGTCCTGACTTTC. This codes for CASSFVSILSSGASVLTF.

The sample holds a few counts of this clonotype. This chain connects TRBV27 to TRBJ2-3; TRBD2 matches at 9 bases. The V gene's germline CDR1 is MNHEY and CDR2 SMNVEV (reference sequence). The CDR3 runs to 16 residues. V was clipped by 2 bases and J by 6 bases; unmatched bases: 9. CDR3 loop: CASSLRGGLALDTQYF. The CDR3 DNA reads as TGTGCCAGCAGTTTACGAGGCGGACTAGCGTTGGATACGCAGTATTTT.

This clonotype showed up many times. The chain links TRBV20-1 to TRBJ2-7; 8 nucleotides line up with TRBD1. V shed 0 bases, J shed 3 bases, and the junction held 10 bases outside the gene matches. Per germline, CDR1 DFQATT and CDR2 SNEGSKA (reference sequence). CDR3 length: 16 residues. CDR3 in amino acids: CSARDEQGGFYYEQYF. The CDR3 DNA is TGCAGTGCTAGAGATGAACAGGGGGGTTTTTACTACGAGCAGTACTTC.

This clonotype was counted at least ten times. The V gene is TRBV20-1, the J gene TRBJ2-7; TRBD2 matches 11 bases. Per germline, CDR1 DFQATT and CDR2 SNEGSKA (reference sequence). The CDR3 extends over 17 amino acids. The trim removed 0 bases at V and 3 bases at J, leaving 10 bases unmatched. CDR3 sequence (DNA): TGCAGTGCTAGAGACCCGGGACTAGCGGCACCATACTACGAGCAGTACTTC. Translating it yields CSARDPGLAAPYYEQYF.

As DNA, the CDR3 is TGTGCCAGCAAAACTCATTGGGGGGGTGAAGATACGCAGTATTTT. The encoded protein is CASKTHWGGEDTQYF. The genes are TRBV6-1 and TRBJ2-3, with 7 bases that match TRBD2. The CDR3 runs 15 residues. V trimming: 7 bases; J trimming: 5 bases; junction bases outside the gene matches: 12. Germline-derived CDR1 and CDR2 are MNHNS and SASEGT.

This clonotype came up once. This sequence may be a read error, since a much larger clone differs from it by one base. This chain uses TRBV20-1 with TRBJ2-3; D gene unclear. Germline lookup yields CDR1 DFQATT and CDR2 SNEGSKA (reference sequence). The CDR3 is 15 amino acids. Trimming stripped 3 bases from V and 1 base from J, with 14 bases between. The CDR3 DNA reads as TGCAGTGCTAGCCCCTTTGGCGGTTGCACAGATACGCAGTATTTT. It is translated as CSASPFGGCTDTQYF.

This clonotype was seen many times. V usage is TRBV7-8 and J usage is TRBJ2-2; D perhaps matches TRBD2 (6 bases). V dropped 1 base and J dropped 7 bases, with 13 bases sitting between them. The CDR3 has 15 amino acids. Germline V gene lookup returns CDR1 SGHVS and CDR2 FQNEAQ. CDR3 sequence reads: CASSLGLASIGELFF. The DNA of the CDR3 is TGTGCCAGCAGCTTAGGCCTAGCGTCTATCGGGGAGCTGTTTTTT.